This record concerns one T cell receptor beta chain sequence. The length of the CDR3 is 15 residues. Germline-derived CDR1 and CDR2 are SGHDN and FVKESK. The V gene lost 1 base and the J gene lost 0 bases, with 9 bases spanning the gap. This specimen comes from a study of blood T cell repertoires in COVID-19. Only in-frame clones appear in the TCRdb table, and some are missing; sequencing was by immunoSEQ multiplex PCR. Seen here are about 230,000 clones, roughly 88% observed once, and the top ten hold approximately 2.5%. The sequenced material came from PBMCs or T cells enriched from blood (not recorded which). The TCR originated in a woman aged 40 to 50 with acute COVID-19. The chain has TRBV14 and TRBJ1-1; D is uncertain. The CDR3 bases are TGTGCCAGCAGCCAAGCTAGAGGGATGAACACTGAAGCTTTCTTT. As protein: CASSQARGMNTEAFF.